A selection of T cell receptor beta chains follows, all from one sample in a study of blood T cells in healthy people across ages. TCRdb redid the calling of the 5' RACE reads with MiXCR, one entry per CDR3 protein. The sample includes approximately 760,000 distinct CDR3 sequences, around a quarter of them seen just once. Separately, the same data were catalogued under a study of T cells of mothers and their children.

Sequenced: blood. The receptors derive from a boy younger than 18 in good health. Each CDR3 is given with its conserved first and last residue. The order of the fields is J gene, D gene, clone size, V gene, CDR3 DNA, CDR3 protein. The D gene is left open where the match is weak. Expanded clones are given a class, and other clones once, few, many or no size at all.

TRBJ2-6 | TRBD2 | . | TRBV6-1 | TGTGCCAGCAAGCGGGAAGAAACTTACTCTGGGGCCAACGTCCTGACTTTC | CASKREETYSGANVLTF
TRBJ1-2 | . | . | TRBV10-3 | TGTGCCATCGGAAGGGAAGGCTATGGCTACACCTTC | CAIGREGYGYTF
TRBJ2-1 | . | . | TRBV5-1 | TGCGCCAGCAGCCCGGGGGCGGAGAGTTCCTACAATGAGCAGTTCTTC | CASSPGAESSYNEQFF
TRBJ2-5 | . | . | TRBV7-2 | TGTGCCAGCAGCTTGGGGGGCGGGGGCTACCAAGAGACCCAGTACTTC | CASSLGGGGYQETQYF
TRBJ2-5 | . | . | TRBV5-1 | TGCGCCAGCAGCAATACCCCAGGGATATGGGAGACCCAGTACTTC | CASSNTPGIWETQYF
TRBJ1-3 | . | few | TRBV4-3 | TGCGCCAGCAGCCAAGGAATTGGAAACACCATATATTTT | CASSQGIGNTIYF
TRBJ2-7 | . | . | TRBV20-1 | TGCAGTGCTAGAGGCCCAATGGATCTGAACGAGCAGTACTTC | CSARGPMDLNEQYF
TRBJ1-2 | TRBD1 | few | TRBV7-3 | TGTGCCAGCAGCTCCCGCTGGGGACAGGGTCACTATGGCTACACCTTC | CASSSRWGQGHYGYTF
TRBJ1-5 | TRBD1 | many | TRBV5-1 | TGCGCCAGCAGCTTGGGGGACAGGGGACAGCCCCAGCATTTT | CASSLGDRGQPQHF
TRBJ1-5 | TRBD1 | . | TRBV28 | TGTGCCAGCAGCCGCTGGACAGGGGGCAAGAATCAGCCCCAGCATTTT | CASSRWTGGKNQPQHF
TRBJ2-4 | TRBD2 | few | TRBV12-3/TRBV12-4 | TGTGCCAGCAGGCGAGCGGGGGGGAACATTCAGTACTTC | CASRRAGGNIQYF
TRBJ2-5 | TRBD1 | few | TRBV10-2 | TGCGCCAGCGTGGGGGACAGATCGTCAGAGACCCAGTACTTC | CASVGDRSSETQYF
TRBJ1-1 | . | few | TRBV29-1 | TGCAGCGTCCCCGGGACGGCCGAAGCTTTCTTT | CSVPGTAEAFF
TRBJ2-3 | . | . | TRBV5-1 | TGCGCCAGCAGCTTGCGAGGGGCGGTTCCCACAGATACGCAGTATTTT | CASSLRGAVPTDTQYF
TRBJ2-7 | TRBD1 | . | TRBV24-1 | TGTGCCACCGCTGACAGGGGCGCCTACGAGCAGTACTTC | CATADRGAYEQYF
TRBJ2-5 | TRBD2 | few | TRBV29-1 | TGCAGCGCCTCCGGGACTAGCGGGGGAGCGGAGTTCTTC | CSASGTSGGAEFF
TRBJ2-7 | TRBD2 | . | TRBV20-1 | TGCAGTGCTAGATTCAGCCGGGACACAGGACTAGCGGGGAACTCCTACGAGCAGTACTTC | CSARFSRDTGLAGNSYEQYF
TRBJ2-3 | TRBD2 | . | TRBV28 | TGTGCCAGCAACCGACTAGCGGGAGGCACAGATACGCAGTATTTT | CASNRLAGGTDTQYF
TRBJ1-5 | . | . | TRBV5-1 | TGCGCCAGCAGCCCCACGGACAGAAATCAGCCTCAGCATTTT | CASSPTDRNQPQHF
TRBJ2-5 | TRBD2 | . | TRBV9 | TGTGCCAGCAGCCCCGGGGGGAGTGGCCAAGAGACCCAGTACTTC | CASSPGGSGQETQYF
TRBJ1-2 | TRBD1 | . | TRBV10-3 | TGTGCCATCAGTGAGTCGAGGACAGGGGGCGATGGCTACACCTTC | CAISESRTGGDGYTF
TRBJ2-5 | . | . | TRBV4-1 | TGCGCCAGCAGCCAAGTACAGTACGAGGGGACCCAGTACTTC | CASSQVQYEGTQYF
TRBJ1-1 | TRBD1 | . | TRBV29-1 | TGCAGCGGGGGGACAGGGGTCACTGAAGCTTTCTTT | CSGGTGVTEAFF
TRBJ2-5 | . | few | TRBV20-1 | TGCAGTGGAGGGTCGGTCGAGACCCAGTACTTC | CSGGSVETQYF
TRBJ1-5 | . | few | TRBV28 | TGTGCCAGCAGTTTCGGTAATCTTGTGCTCTTTTCGTCCGGGAGGGATCAGCCCCAGCATTTT | CASSFGNLVLFSSGRDQPQHF
TRBJ2-7 | . | . | TRBV20-1 | TGCAGTGCTAGAGATACTTTTGAACCGCTCAGTGGTCAGTACTTC | CSARDTFEPLSGQYF
TRBJ2-5 | . | . | TRBV4-2 | TGTGCCAGCAGCCAAGTGTCCCAACCCACCTTAGCGACTGGAGAGGAGACCCAGTACTTC | CASSQVSQPTLATGEETQYF
TRBJ1-6 | TRBD1 | . | TRBV12-3/TRBV12-4 | TGTGCCAGCAGTCCCGGACAGGGGGCAAACAATTCACCCCTCCACTTT | CASSPGQGANNSPLHF
TRBJ2-5 | . | . | TRBV4-1 | TGCGCCAGCAGCCGAGGGTACGGGATTCAGGAGACCCAGTACTTC | CASSRGYGIQETQYF
TRBJ2-5 | . | few | TRBV18 | TGTGCCAGCTCACCGAGGGACAACCAAGAGACCCAGTACTTC | CASSPRDNQETQYF
TRBJ2-1 | . | few | TRBV12-3/TRBV12-4 | TGTGCCAGCAGTTTCACCCCTGAGCAGTTCTTC | CASSFTPEQFF
TRBJ2-7 | . | few | TRBV20-1 | TGCAGTGCAATCGGCAGGGGCTACTACGAGCAGTACTTC | CSAIGRGYYEQYF
TRBJ2-2 | . | . | TRBV6-2/TRBV6-3 | TGTGCCAGCCAAACAGGGAACACCGGGGAGCTGTTTTTT | CASQTGNTGELFF
TRBJ2-5 | . | . | TRBV27 | TGTGCCAGCAGTTTTAGTACAGCGCAGCAGTACTTC | CASSFSTAQQYF
TRBJ1-2 | . | few | TRBV7-9 | TGTGCCAGCAGCTTACCAGGGGAGGGATCGGGGGGCTACACCTTC | CASSLPGEGSGGYTF
TRBJ2-5 | TRBD2 | . | TRBV7-2 | TGTGCCAGCAGCCGTAGCGGGGTTATTGGATTAGAGACCCAGTACTTC | CASSRSGVIGLETQYF
TRBJ2-5 | . | . | TRBV29-1 | TGCAGCGTTGACCAGCTAGCCGGCCTGGAGACCCAGTACTTC | CSVDQLAGLETQYF
TRBJ2-2 | TRBD2 | few | TRBV3-1 | TGTGCCAGCAGCCTCCTGGGGAGGGGAACCGGGGAGCTGTTTTTT | CASSLLGRGTGELFF
TRBJ2-3 | . | few | TRBV3-1 | TGTGCCAGCAGCCAAGGGGAGGCACAGACTACGCAGTATTTT | CASSQGEAQTTQYF
TRBJ2-4 | . | . | TRBV12-3/TRBV12-4 | TGTGCCAGCAGTTCAACAACAGCCAAAAACATTCAGTACTTC | CASSSTTAKNIQYF
TRBJ2-1 | . | . | TRBV9 | TGTGCCAGCAGCGTAGATGGGAGCTACAATGAGCAGTTCTTC | CASSVDGSYNEQFF
TRBJ2-2 | . | . | TRBV12-3/TRBV12-4 | TGTGCCAGCAGTGGAACAGGGTATAGGACCGGGGAGCTGTTTTTT | CASSGTGYRTGELFF
TRBJ1-5 | TRBD1 | . | TRBV27 | TGTGCCAGCAGTTTGCGACAGGGCAGTAGCAATCAGCCCCAGCATTTT | CASSLRQGSSNQPQHF
TRBJ1-2 | . | few | TRBV24-1 | TGTGCCACCAGTGACTGGTCAGCGAACTATGGCTACACCTTC | CATSDWSANYGYTF
TRBJ2-1 | TRBD2 | . | TRBV6-1 | TGTGCCAGCAGTGAACCGACTAGCGGGAGTAGTTCCTACAATGAGCAGTTCTTC | CASSEPTSGSSSYNEQFF
TRBJ2-3 | . | . | TRBV19 | TGTGCCAGTAGTAGTTGGAGGGGGGCCGGAGATACGCAGTATTTT | CASSSWRGAGDTQYF
TRBJ1-4 | . | few | TRBV18 | TGTGCCAGCTCACCCCAGGCCGGGAAAGAAAAACTGTTTTTT | CASSPQAGKEKLFF
TRBJ1-4 | . | few | TRBV6-1 | TGTGCCTCCAAAAGCCAGCACGCGGGTGAAACTAATGAAAAACTGTTTTTT | CASKSQHAGETNEKLFF
TRBJ2-7 | . | few | TRBV7-6 | TGTGCCAGCAGCCCCAACGTACAGGGTGGCTACGAGCAGTACTTC | CASSPNVQGGYEQYF
TRBJ2-7 | . | . | TRBV4-2 | TGTGCCAGCAGCCCCCCCAACAAAGAGGCAGGGGAGCAGTACTTC | CASSPPNKEAGEQYF
TRBJ2-2 | . | few | TRBV7-3 | TGTGCCAGCAGCTTAATAGCGACGAACACCGGGGAGCTGTTTTTT | CASSLIATNTGELFF
TRBJ1-1 | . | few | TRBV7-9 | TGTGCCAGCAGCTTAGATGTTGGGGGGTTAGGGCACACTGAAGCTTTCTTT | CASSLDVGGLGHTEAFF
TRBJ2-5 | . | . | TRBV7-9 | TGTGCCAGCAGCAACCTGGACGGGGAGACCCAGTACTTC | CASSNLDGETQYF
TRBJ1-6 | . | . | TRBV2 | TGTGCCAGCAGTGGGGTCTTCACTGTTAATTCACCCCTCCACTTT | CASSGVFTVNSPLHF